The 16 T cell receptor beta chains below all came from one sample that was sequenced in a study of Ad26.COV2.S vaccination and SARS-CoV-2 variants. The protocol was immunoSEQ multiplex PCR, while the TCRdb copy is restricted to in-frame clones and leaves out a portion. The data contain about 440,000 clones, 90% of them seen just once; the ten biggest clones take up around 4.5%. Described treatment: about 20 received Ad26.COV2.S at low or high dose, single or two shots; several received placebo; per-sample allocation not given. All samples were drawn on day 63, counting from the first vaccine or placebo injection. Source: peripheral blood, taken in a trial of Ad26.COV2.S vaccine versus placebo. Receptors were obtained from a person between 18 and 65 years old who received the Ad26.COV2.S COVID-19 vaccine or a placebo.

With regard to this clone: Other DNA sequences in the same sample also yield this CDR3. CDR3 in DNA: TGTGCCATCAGTGAGTCCGGCGGGGAGGAGACCCAGTACTTC. Its translation: CAISESGGEETQYF. The chain is built from TRBV10-3 and TRBJ2-5, with D possibly TRBD2 on 6 matching bases. Germline V gene lookup returns CDR1 ENHRY and CDR2 SYGVKD. The V end lost 0 bases, the J end lost 5 bases, and 10 bases lay between the germline ends. This CDR3 contains 14 residues.

The CDR3 bases are TGTGCCAGCAGCTTGAGCTTGTCGGCCAGCTACGAGCAGTACTTC. It encodes CASSLSLSASYEQYF. The rearrangement links TRBV5-5 to TRBJ2-7; D ambiguous. Germline loops: CDR1 SGHKS, CDR2 YYEKEE (reference sequence). Trimming stripped 1 base from V and 3 bases from J, with 14 bases between. This CDR3 contains 15 residues. Full variable domain (outside the CDR3, taken from reference TRBV5-5 and TRBJ2-7): DAGVTQSPTHLIKTRGQQVTLRCSPISGHKSVSWYQQVLGQGPQFIFQYYEKEERGRGNFPDRFSARQFPNYSSELNVNALLLGDSALYLCASSLSLSASYEQYFGPGTRLTVT.

In its sample, this clone was seen once. The chain couples TRBV3-1 (or the pseudogene TRBV3-2) to TRBJ2-1, with TRBD2 as a possible D gene (5 bases). CDR3 length equals 12 residues. V lost 5 bases and J lost 8, with 10 bases in between. The V gene's germline CDR1 is LGHDT and CDR2 YNNKEL (reference sequence). CDR3 sequence (DNA): TGTGCCAGCAGCGACCCTAGCTATGAGCAGTTCTTC. Translation gives CASSDPSYEQFF.

The rearrangement uses TRBV28 and TRBJ2-1; 9 positions match TRBD2. CDR3 length equals 16 residues. Per the germline V gene, CDR1 is MDHEN and CDR2 is SYDVKM. The trim removed 3 bases at V and 7 bases at J, leaving 10 bases unmatched. The chain's CDR3 is CASSFPLLAGGNEQFF. The CDR3 DNA reads as TGTGCCAGCAGTTTCCCACTACTAGCGGGTGGAAATGAGCAGTTCTTC.

The chain recombines TRBV24-1 with TRBJ2-3, with 8 bases matching TRBD2. The CDR3 sequence is 14 residues long. CDR1 and CDR2 (germline): KGHDR, SFDVKD. The V gene end was trimmed by 1 base and the J gene end by 6 bases; junction bases not matched to a gene: 2. In nucleotides, the CDR3 is TGTGCCACCAGTGATTTCACTAGCGGCGATACGCAGTATTTT. Its protein product is CATSDFTSGDTQYF.

J is TRBJ1-1 and V is TRBV5-4; unclear D gene. The CDR3 is 15 residues long. Between the trimmed V and J ends, which lost 0 bases and 7 bases, there was a span of 16 bases. Germline lookup yields CDR1 SGHNT and CDR2 YYREEE (reference sequence). CDR3 nucleotides: TGTGCCAGCAGCTTGGCAGAGACCCGAACTAATGAAGCTTTCTTT. Encoded protein: CASSLAETRTNEAFF. The full variable domain, in which reference TRBV5-4 and TRBJ1-1 provide the parts outside the CDR3, is ETGVTQSPTHLIKTRGQQVTLRCSSQSGHNTVSWYQQALGQGPQFIFQYYREEENGRGNFPPRFSGLQFPNYSSELNVNALELDDSALYLCASSLAETRTNEAFFGQGTRLTVV.

The rearrangement uses TRBV5-1 and TRBJ1-1; weak D call: TRBD1 (5 bases). Germline lookup yields CDR1 SGHRS and CDR2 YFSETQ. The CDR3 spans 14 residues. V lost 0 bases, J lost 1 base, and 7 bases lay in between. CDR3 nucleotides: TGCGCCAGCAGCTTGGTAACAGGGAACACTGAAGCTTTCTTT. Amino acid sequence: CASSLVTGNTEAFF.

This clone was observed a few times. The rearrangement links TRBV7-2 to TRBJ2-5; possible D gene TRBD2, 5 bases. This CDR3 region has 14 residues. V was clipped by 5 bases and J by 5 bases, with 15 bases between them. CDR1 is SGHTA and CDR2 is FQGNSA in the germline V gene. The CDR3 nucleotides read TGTGCCAGCAGCCCGAGGCTAGCTGGGGAGACCCAGTACTTC. Protein: CASSPRLAGETQYF.

V is TRBV4-1 and J is TRBJ2-1; D is perhaps TRBD1 (6 bases). The V gene lost 0 bases and the J gene lost 8 bases, with 11 bases spanning the gap. Germline CDR1 reads MGHRA; CDR2 reads YSYEKL. CDR3 length equals 14 residues. Here the CDR3 DNA reads TGCGCCAGCAGCCAAGAACTACAGGGCTATGAGCAGTTCTTC. This translates into CASSQELQGYEQFF.

The V gene is TRBV9, the J gene TRBJ2-7; TRBD1 aligns across 7 bases. The CDR3 loop spans 14 amino acids. CDR1 and CDR2 from the germline V gene are SGDLS and YYNGEE. J gave up 3 bases and V 0 bases, and 3 bases lay outside the gene matches. This chain's CDR3 is CASSVEGANYEQYF. The CDR3 region has the DNA TGTGCCAGCAGCGTAGAGGGGGCTAACTACGAGCAGTACTTC.

About this clone itself: At the DNA level, this CDR3 is encoded by other sequences in the same sample as well. V is TRBV18 and J is TRBJ1-6, with unresolved D. Germline V gives CDR1 KGHSH, CDR2 LQKENI. Trimming shortened V by 2 bases and J by 7 bases, and 6 bases separated the two germline ends. The CDR3 is made up of 13 amino acids. The CDR3 bases are TGTGCCAGCTCACCAGGAATCAATTCACCCCTCCACTTT. Translated: CASSPGINSPLHF.

This clone came up once. The rearrangement uses TRBV27 and TRBJ2-1, with 13 nucleotides matching TRBD2. The CDR3 is 14 amino acids. Germline-derived CDR1 and CDR2 are MNHEY and SMNVEV (reference sequence). With 7 bases clipped from V and 9 bases from J, the junction kept 6 bases outside the gene matches. CDR3 loop: CASMGLAGKGEQFF. The CDR3 DNA reads as TGTGCCAGCATGGGACTAGCGGGAAAAGGTGAGCAGTTCTTC.

The chain links TRBV19 to TRBJ2-5; 8 bases are shared with TRBD1. Germline V gene lookup returns CDR1 LNHDA and CDR2 SQIVND (reference sequence). The CDR3 length is 15 residues. V lost 3 bases and J lost 1; bases outside the gene matches: 4. The CDR3 DNA is TGTGCCAGTAGTATCGCGGGGACAGGCCAAGAGACCCAGTACTTC. It yields the protein CASSIAGTGQETQYF.

This chain links TRBV19 with TRBJ2-1, with 8 nucleotides matching TRBD2. CDR3 length: 15 amino acids. CDR1 LNHDA and CDR2 SQIVND come from the germline V gene (reference sequence). V trimming: 3 bases; J trimming: 8 bases; junction bases outside the gene matches: 9. The CDR3 reads CASSMRSGGPYEQFF. CDR3 nucleotides: TGTGCCAGTAGTATGCGGTCGGGAGGGCCCTATGAGCAGTTCTTC.

This sequence joins TRBV9 and TRBJ1-3, with D perhaps TRBD1 (6 bases). V lost 3 bases, J lost 4 bases, and 17 bases lay in between. CDR1 is SGDLS, CDR2 YYNGEE, per germline. This CDR3 is built from 16 residues. The CDR3 loop is CASSDPGGAAGNTIYF. CDR3 sequence (DNA): TGTGCCAGCAGCGACCCCGGGGGGGCGGCAGGAAACACCATATATTTT. Full variable domain (rest looked up from reference TRBV9 and TRBJ1-3): DSGVTQTPKHLITATGQRVTLRCSPRSGDLSVYWYQQSLDQGLQFLIQYYNGEERAKGNILERFSAQQFPDLHSELNLSSLELGDSALYFCASSDPGGAAGNTIYFGEGSWLTVV.

The chain carries TRBV5-1 and TRBJ1-1; D is unclear. There are 13 residues in the CDR3. Trimming pared 3 bases from V and 1 base from J, leaving 7 bases between. Germline assignment: CDR1 SGHRS and CDR2 YFSETQ. CDR3 amino acids: CASSWIQNTEAFF. Here the CDR3 DNA reads TGCGCCAGCAGCTGGATCCAGAACACTGAAGCTTTCTTT.